This T cell receptor (beta chain) is drawn from a study of T cells in Graves' hyperthyroidism and ophthalmopathy. PBMCs were collected from an approximately 10 ml volume of fresh peripheral blood. Germline CDR1 reads SNHLY; CDR2 reads FYNNEI. The CDR3 loop spans 13 amino acids. V dropped 11 bases and J dropped 2 bases, with 15 bases sitting between them. It was RNA transcripts that yielded the amplified TCR beta CDR3 regions. An initial round of RT-PCR targeting the TCR CDR3 relied on the HTBI primer set. Each CDR3 protein is one row after TCRdb ran MiXCR on the multiplex PCR reads. The data contain about 530,000 distinct CDR3 sequences, under 20% of them singletons. This clonotype was detected many times.

V gene TRBV2 combines with J gene TRBJ1-1; D call uncertain. This receptor was obtained from a woman aged 18 to 35 with Graves' ophthalmopathy. The sample consisted of blood. The CDR3 is CAPIRQLNTEAFF. As DNA, the CDR3 is TGTGCCCCAATACGTCAATTAAACACTGAAGCTTTCTTT.